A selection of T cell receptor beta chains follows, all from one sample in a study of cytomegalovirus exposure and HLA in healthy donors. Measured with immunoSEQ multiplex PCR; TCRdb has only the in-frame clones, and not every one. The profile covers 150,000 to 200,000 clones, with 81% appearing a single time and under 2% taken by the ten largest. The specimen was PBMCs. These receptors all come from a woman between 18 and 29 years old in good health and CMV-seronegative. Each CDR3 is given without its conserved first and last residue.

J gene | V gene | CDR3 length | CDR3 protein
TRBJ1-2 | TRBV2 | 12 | ASSEFRGYYGYT
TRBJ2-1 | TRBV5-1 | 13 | ASSKEVSSYNEQF
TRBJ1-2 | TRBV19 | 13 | ASSSPDSVPHGYT
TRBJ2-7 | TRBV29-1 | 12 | SVEGPQGTYEQY
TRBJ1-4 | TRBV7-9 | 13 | ASSRGLNEGEKLF
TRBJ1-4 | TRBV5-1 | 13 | ASSPRQGGNEKLF
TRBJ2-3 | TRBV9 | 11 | ASSVELGGPQV
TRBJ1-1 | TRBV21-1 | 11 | ASSNSPNNEAF
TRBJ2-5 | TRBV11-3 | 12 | ASSLDGGGETQY
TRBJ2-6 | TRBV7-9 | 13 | ASSPRGSGANVLT
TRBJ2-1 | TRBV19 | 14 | ASSIGWAPADNEQF
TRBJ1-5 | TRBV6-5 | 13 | ASSTRLHSNQPQH
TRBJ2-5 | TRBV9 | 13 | ASSVDRANQETQY
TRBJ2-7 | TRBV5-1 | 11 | ASTQGDTYEQY
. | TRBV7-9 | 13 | ASSSGLVWSYEQY
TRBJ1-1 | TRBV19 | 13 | ASSARQGGDTEAF
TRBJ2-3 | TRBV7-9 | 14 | ASSLNIGSSTDTQY
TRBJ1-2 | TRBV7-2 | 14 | ASSLPRQGPNYGYT
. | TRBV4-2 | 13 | ASSQGTGIPYEQY
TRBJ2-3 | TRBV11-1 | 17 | ASSLGGWASGRTTDTQY
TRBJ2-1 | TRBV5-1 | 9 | ASDLTGQPV
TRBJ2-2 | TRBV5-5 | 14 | ASSPWGGGNTGELF
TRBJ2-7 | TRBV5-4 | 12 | ASSLEAGGYEQY
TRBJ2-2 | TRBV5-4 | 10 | ASRTGDGELF
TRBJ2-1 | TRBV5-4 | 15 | ASSFDFGGGTYNEQF
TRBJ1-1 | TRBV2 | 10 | ASLGEKPEAF
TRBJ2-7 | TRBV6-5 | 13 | ASSYPGTSIDEQY
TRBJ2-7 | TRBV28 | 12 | ASFSRSASYEQY
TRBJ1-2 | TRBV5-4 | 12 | ASSFGSADYGYT
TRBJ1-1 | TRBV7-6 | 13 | ASSLGTGQGTEAF
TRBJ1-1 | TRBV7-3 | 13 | ASSPPGHLNTEAF
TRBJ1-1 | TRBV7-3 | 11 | ASSTYAGTEAF
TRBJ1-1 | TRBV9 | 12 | ASSAGLVETEAF
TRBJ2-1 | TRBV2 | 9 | ASRLEGEQF
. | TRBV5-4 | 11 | ASSNRGGNEQY